This T cell receptor (beta chain) was sequenced during a study of graft-versus-host responses after intestinal transplantation. On the study more broadly: Transplant types were multivisceral, liver-intestinal, or isolated intestinal.

A remark on this clone: Its antigen remains unidentified.

V was trimmed by 1 base and J by 7 bases, leaving 12 bases between them. The V gene's germline CDR1 is MGHDK and CDR2 SYGVNS. CDR3 length: 14 residues. The table came from immunoSEQ multiplex PCR; TCRdb's copy has only in-frame clones and leaves some out. The sample lists about 120,000 clones, 90% occurring once. The rearrangement joins TRBV25-1 to TRBJ2-3; no definite D call. The TCR sequence derives from a human donor who received an intestinal transplant. Specimen: unstimulated CD4+ T cells sorted from spleen or lymph node cells, collected before intestinal transplant. CDR3 protein: CASSEFGRNNTQYF. The CDR3 DNA reads as TGTGCCAGCAGTGAATTTGGCAGAAATAATACGCAGTATTTT.